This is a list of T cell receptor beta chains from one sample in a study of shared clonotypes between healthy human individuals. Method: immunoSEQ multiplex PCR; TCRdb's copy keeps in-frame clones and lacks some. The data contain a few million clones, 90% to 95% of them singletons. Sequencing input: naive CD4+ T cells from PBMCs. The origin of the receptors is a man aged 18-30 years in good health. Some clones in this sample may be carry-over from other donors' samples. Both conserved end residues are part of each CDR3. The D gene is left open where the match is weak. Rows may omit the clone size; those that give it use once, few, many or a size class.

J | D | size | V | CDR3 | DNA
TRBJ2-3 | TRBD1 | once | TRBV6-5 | CASSRDRVNSDTQYF | TGTGCCAGCAGTCGGGACAGGGTTAATTCAGATACGCAGTATTTT
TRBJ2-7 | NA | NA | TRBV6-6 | CASSPPLARGEQYF | TGTGCCAGCAGCCCCCCCCTAGCGAGGGGCGAGCAGTACTTC
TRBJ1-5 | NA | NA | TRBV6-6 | CASSSAQGGRDQPQHF | TGTGCCAGCAGTTCAGCCCAAGGGGGTCGGGATCAGCCCCAGCATTTT
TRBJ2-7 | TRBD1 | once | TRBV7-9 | CASSPRTGQGTYEQYF | TGTGCCAGCAGCCCTCGAACGGGACAGGGCACCTACGAGCAGTACTTC
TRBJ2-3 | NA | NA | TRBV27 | CASSLAGAGSLTQYF | TGTGCCAGCAGTTTGGCGGGTGCAGGGTCCCTTACGCAGTATTTT
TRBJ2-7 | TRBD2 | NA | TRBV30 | CAWSGPGGFNEQYF | TGTGCCTGGAGCGGGCCGGGGGGGTTCAACGAGCAGTACTTC
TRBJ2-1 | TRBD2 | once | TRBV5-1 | CASSFGLAGVYNEQFF | TGCGCCAGCAGCTTCGGACTAGCGGGAGTCTACAATGAGCAGTTCTTC
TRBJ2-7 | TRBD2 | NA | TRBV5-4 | CASSLASGRGLYEQYF | TGTGCCAGCAGCTTGGCTAGCGGGAGGGGTCTCTACGAGCAGTACTTC
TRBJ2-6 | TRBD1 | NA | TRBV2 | CASSEDRAGANVLTF | TGTGCCAGCAGCGAGGACAGGGCTGGGGCCAACGTCCTGACTTTC
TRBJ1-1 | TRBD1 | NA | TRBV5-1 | CASSLGTGPEAFF | TGCGCCAGCAGCTTGGGGACAGGGCCTGAAGCTTTCTTT
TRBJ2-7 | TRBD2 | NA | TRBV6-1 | CASSEAGLAGYEQYF | TGTGCCAGCAGTGAAGCGGGACTAGCAGGCTACGAGCAGTACTTC
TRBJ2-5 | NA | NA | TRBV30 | CAWSPLGLMGETQYF | TGTGCCTGGAGTCCTCTCGGCCTGATGGGGGAGACCCAGTACTTC